A single T cell receptor beta chain is shown here with its context. This clonotype was picked up many times. The clone's antigen remains unknown. Per-base quality was not reported, and no clone a single base away is much larger than it. Trimming removed 6 bases from V and 3 bases from J, leaving 14 bases between the germline ends. Inclusive of the bounding cysteine and phenylalanine, the CDR3 is 14 residues long. Only CDR3 DNA is held: 42 bases, read in frame from base 1. cDNA was synthesized by template-switch 5'RACE using a primer carrying a 10-nucleotide random unique molecular identifier by which each TCR transcript was tagged. Over 180 million TCR-beta sequences, covering 15-18 subjects, were produced in each sequencing run. Total RNA was extracted with the RNeasy kit. The KAPA Real-time Library Amplification kit was used to amplify TCR-beta VDJ regions with primers for the TCR constant region and the 5'RACE anchor. A first PCR added sample indexes and Illumina adaptors, after which a second PCR increased the library yield. After purification with Ampure beads, the TCR product of roughly 650 bp was size-selected on a 2% E-gel SizeSelection system. Before pooling, library quality was assessed on a Bioanalyzer, concentration was determined with Qubit, and library quantification was performed with the Kapa Library Quantification kit. Paired-end 2 x 150 bp sequencing of the libraries was performed on an Illumina HiSeq 2500. To increase sequence diversity, about 25-31% phiX was spiked into each library pool. Under the source paper's analysis protocol: The quality-filtered reads were processed with the UMI-based MiGEC pipeline, whose error correction step removed more than 90% of the raw TCR sequences. IMGT germline references were used for alignment of VDJ genes, and clonotypes were defined by a unique CDR3 amino acid sequence together with V-J genes. VDJtools evaluated clonal expansion, Shannon diversity and CDR3 relatedness (CalcPairwiseDistances, ClusterSamples); CLCbio workbench built phylogenetic trees. Clones with at least 8 unique UMIs were defined as expanded, with this threshold being based on coefficient-of-variation modelling across technical triplicates. The raw public data were reprocessed by TCRdb itself: fastp quality trimming at Q25, MiXCR clonotype calling, in-frame beta chains only. Each entry is one CDR3 protein sequence, shown with its most common DNA and genes. TCRdb assigned the V and J calls; the authors' analysis was not used. Within this sample are 35,000 to 40,000 distinct CDR3 sequences, with under 14% of them counted one time only. The ten largest account for 3.9% of the sample.

This sample is part of a study of neurological immune-mediated disorders (dated by TCRdb to about 2019). In the study overall: Using UMI-based sequencing, the study compared peripheral blood TCR-beta repertoires from patients with HTLV-I-associated myelopathy (HAM/TSP), patients with multiple sclerosis, and healthy controls. The cohort comprised roughly 65 subjects: roughly 14 HAM/TSP patients, approximately 34 multiple sclerosis patients and around 20 healthy controls. The roughly 110 TCR-beta libraries covered PBMC samples along with longitudinal samples, technical triplicates, and paired sorted CD4+ and CD8+ T-cell subsets.

For sorted-subset TCR libraries, 1 million sorted CD4+ or CD8+ T cells were used. Peripheral blood underwent Ficoll-Hypaque density gradient centrifugation to isolate PBMCs, which were then cryopreserved in liquid nitrogen. The study also sequenced paired sorted CD4+ and CD8+ subsets from healthy controls, HAM/TSP patients and MS patients. The investigation overall reported the following: Expanded clones from different subjects shared no identical CDR3 amino acid sequences, which suggests that TCR-beta repertoires were private in all groups. The highest TCR clonal expansion was observed in HAM/TSP patients, whereas the lowest was observed in MS patients, even when compared with healthy controls.

This receptor was obtained from a woman in her 30s with HTLV-1-associated myelopathy (HAM/TSP). The chain was built from TRBV12-3 or TRBV12-4 and TRBJ1-1; there is no confident call for the D gene. Material: CD4+ T cells from blood. The DNA is TGTGCCAGCAGCCTACAGAGCCCATACACTGAAGCTTTCTTT. The resulting protein is CASSLQSPYTEAFF.